The present T cell receptor beta chain was sequenced within a study of T cells after yellow fever vaccination. Germline assignment: CDR1 SGHVS and CDR2 FQNEAQ. Losses at the gene ends were 5 bases for V and 3 bases for J; bases not matched to a gene: 8. This CDR3 is 15 amino acids long. TCRdb independently ran MiXCR on the 5' RACE reads; one entry per CDR3 protein. The sample shows 400,000 or so distinct CDR3 sequences, roughly 11% of them seen only once. This TCR derives from a man between 18 and 35 years old who received the YFV17D yellow fever vaccine. This specimen was PBMCs, taken on the day of the first yellow fever vaccination. This chain connects TRBV7-8 to TRBJ2-5; 8 positions match TRBD1. CDR3 DNA sequence: TGTGCCAGCAGCCCGGACAGGGTGCGTGAAGAGACCCAGTACTTC. Translating gives CASSPDRVREETQYF.